This TCR beta chain was obtained from a study of cytotoxic CD8 clonotypes in ibrutinib-treated CLL. With 2 bases removed from V and 8 bases from J, the gap between germline ends came to 14 bases. CDR1 and CDR2 (germline): SGHRS, YFSETQ. The CDR3 spans 15 residues. The table came from immunoSEQ multiplex PCR; TCRdb's copy has only in-frame clones and leaves some out. The sample carries about 200,000 clones, just over 70% recorded once. General study points: Different sampling times were used for sustained-remission and progressing patients.

About this clone: Its antigen is unknown.

This clonotype was obtained from a human donor with chronic lymphocytic leukemia. The rearrangement links TRBV5-1 to TRBJ1-6, with D unresolved. This sample comprised PBMCs, obtained after 12 months of ibrutinib treatment. The CDR3 DNA reads TGCGCCAGCAGCTTCGGGAACAGTCCGGATTCACCCCTCCACTTT. Protein: CASSFGNSPDSPLHF.